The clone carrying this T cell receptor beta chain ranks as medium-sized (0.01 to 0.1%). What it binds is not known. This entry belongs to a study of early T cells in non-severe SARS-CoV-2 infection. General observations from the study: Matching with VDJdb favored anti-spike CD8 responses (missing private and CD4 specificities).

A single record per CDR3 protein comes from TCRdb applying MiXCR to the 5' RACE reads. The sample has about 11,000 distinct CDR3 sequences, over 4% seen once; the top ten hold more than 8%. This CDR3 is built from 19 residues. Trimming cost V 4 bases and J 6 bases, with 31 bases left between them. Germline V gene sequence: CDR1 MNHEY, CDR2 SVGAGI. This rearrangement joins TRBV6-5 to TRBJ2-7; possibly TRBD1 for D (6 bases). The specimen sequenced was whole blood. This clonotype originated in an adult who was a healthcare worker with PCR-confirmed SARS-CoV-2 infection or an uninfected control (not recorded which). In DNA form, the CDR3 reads TGTGCCAGCAGTTCCCTATATAAAATGGGGGCCTCCGGGCTTCGCGAGCAGTACTTC. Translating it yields CASSSLYKMGASGLREQYF.